Listed here are 10 T cell receptor beta chains from one sample, sequenced in a study of shared clonotypes between healthy human individuals (dated by TCRdb to about 2020). Libraries were built with the immunoSEQ multiplex PCR assay. TCRdb re-hosts the immuneACCESS table, in-frame sequences only. Its copies lack some clones; in the studies checked, an unresolved V gene accounts for under half of them, and the cause for the rest is not known. This sample is represented by fewer than 400,000 clones; about 74% of them were singletons. Of the sample, 10% is held by the ten largest clones. Sequenced: memory CD4+ T cells sorted from blood. The cell subset or site label, read with the paper, signifies: CD45RA-negative fraction. These receptors were collected from a man aged 30-40 years in good health.

The chain couples TRBV11-3 to TRBJ2-5; weak D call: TRBD2 (6 bases). Trimming removed 5 bases from V and 7 bases from J, with 14 bases in between. The CDR3 is 13 amino acids. CDR1 SGHNT and CDR2 YENEEA come from the germline V gene. This CDR3 reads CASSVGPRGTQYF. The CDR3 DNA is TGTGCCAGCAGCGTGGGACCGCGGGGGACCCAGTACTTC.

The CDR3 here is CSVDRLETQYF. The CDR3, as DNA: TGCAGCGTTGACAGGTTGGAGACCCAGTACTTC. The chain couples TRBV29-1 to TRBJ2-5; D is ambiguous. Germline CDR1 and CDR2: SQVTM and ANQGSEA. Trimming cost V 3 bases and J 5 bases, with 7 bases left between them. The CDR3 has 11 amino acids.

The chain uses TRBV7-9 and TRBJ2-1; TRBD2 matches 10 bases. The germline gives CDR1 SEHNR, CDR2 FQNEAQ (reference sequence). This CDR3 has 16 residues. Trimming took 5 bases from V and 6 from J; bases not matched to a gene: 10. DNA of the CDR3: TGTGCCAGCAGCCTCTCACTAGCGGGAAGTGGCAATGAGCAGTTCTTC. It is translated as CASSLSLAGSGNEQFF.

CDR3 residues: CATSRDVSMQGQVYEQYF. CDR3 bases: TGTGCCACCAGCAGAGATGTTTCCATGCAGGGACAGGTGTACGAGCAGTACTTC. The V gene is TRBV15, the J gene TRBJ2-7; 8 nucleotides match TRBD1. The V gene's germline CDR1 is LNHNV and CDR2 YYDKDF (reference sequence). This CDR3 spans 18 amino acids. Trimming cost V 0 bases and J 4 bases; bases outside gene matches: 14.

V is TRBV14 and J is TRBJ1-1; 8 nucleotides agree with TRBD1. Germline CDR1 and CDR2: SGHDN and FVKESK. This CDR3 spans 15 amino acids. The junction had 5 bases not matched to a gene; V was cut back by 4 bases and J by 1 base. The CDR3: CASSLRTGGNTEAFF. CDR3 nucleotides: TGTGCCAGCAGCCTTCGAACAGGGGGGAACACTGAAGCTTTCTTT.

The sample holds one count of this clone. Distinct nucleotide sequences in the sample also encode this CDR3. This chain connects TRBV20-1 to TRBJ2-5; no definite D call. Germline values: CDR1 DFQATT, CDR2 SNEGSKA (reference sequence). Between the trimmed V and J ends, which lost 1 base and 5 bases, there was a span of 5 bases. CDR3 length equals 11 residues. In DNA, the CDR3 is TGCAGTGCTAGAGGGAGCGAGACCCAGTACTTC. Protein product: CSARGSETQYF.

The chain has TRBV11-2 and TRBJ2-2, with D unresolved. This CDR3 spans 14 amino acids. V gave up 0 bases and J gave up 9 bases, with 11 bases separating them. The germline CDR1 and CDR2 sequences are SGHAT and FQNNGV. CDR3 DNA: TGTGCCAGCAGCTTAGATCCGGGTGTCCGGGAGCTGTTTTTT. Its protein product is CASSLDPGVRELFF.

This chain connects TRBV14 to TRBJ1-1; D is undetermined. Germline assignment: CDR1 SGHDN and CDR2 FVKESK. This CDR3 is 15 amino acids long. The V and J ends lost 6 bases and 0 bases respectively, with 14 bases between them. CDR3 DNA sequence: TGTGCCAGCAGTCCTCAAGCGGTGATGAACACTGAAGCTTTCTTT. Translation: CASSPQAVMNTEAFF.

This clone was counted a single time. The gene calls are TRBV7-2 and TRBJ2-6, with D tentatively TRBD1 (6 bases). Germline V gives CDR1 SGHTA, CDR2 FQGNSA. CDR3 length: 16 residues. Trimming left V 4 bases short and J 0 bases short, with 10 bases between. For the CDR3, the DNA is TGTGCCAGCAGCTACCAGGGACACTCTGGGGCCAACGTCCTGACTTTC. This translates into CASSYQGHSGANVLTF.

This clone was counted many times. V is TRBV28 and J is TRBJ1-1; 7 bases line up with TRBD1. The germline V gene has CDR1 MDHEN and CDR2 SYDVKM. This CDR3 has 14 amino acids. V trimming: 8 bases; J trimming: 0 bases; junction bases outside the gene matches: 6. The CDR3 DNA is TGTGCCAGCGAACAGGGGCCAATGAACACTGAAGCTTTCTTT. Translated, it gives CASEQGPMNTEAFF.